Listed below are T cell receptor beta chains from one sample, sequenced in a study of T cell responses to AZD1222 COVID-19 vaccine. Sequencing used immunoSEQ multiplex PCR; TCRdb keeps in-frame clones, though not all of them. Counted here are 95,000 to 150,000 clones, more than 80% occurring once; the ten biggest clones make up approximately 5.9%. Sequences were derived from peripheral blood, sampled on day 0 of AZD1222 vaccination. These TCRs come from an adult in good health. CDR3s include the opening cysteine and the closing phenylalanine or tryptophan. A D gene is named only where the DNA matches it firmly. A row's size may be missing; if present it is once, few, many or a size class.

.	TRBV28	TRBJ1-1	.	CASSLVQPSFFTEAFF	TGTGCCAGCAGTTTGGTCCAGCCCAGTTTTTTCACTGAAGCTTTCTTT
.	TRBV19	TRBJ1-2	TRBD1	CASTGTGSSYGYTF	TGTGCCAGTACCGGGACAGGGAGCAGCTATGGCTACACCTTC
.	TRBV11-2	TRBJ1-1	.	CASSLRGESTEAFF	TGTGCCAGCAGCTTAAGGGGGGAGAGCACTGAAGCTTTCTTT
.	TRBV10-3	TRBJ2-7	.	CAIRPQGGPSGQYF	TGTGCCATCAGGCCACAGGGAGGACCCTCGGGGCAGTACTTC
.	TRBV6-5	TRBJ2-3	.	CASRTTDTQYF	TGTGCCAGCAGAACCACAGATACGCAGTATTTT
.	TRBV9	TRBJ2-7	.	CASSSSPGRSTYEQYF	TGTGCCAGCAGCTCCAGCCCGGGACGTAGTACCTACGAGCAGTACTTC
.	TRBV7-6	TRBJ2-7	TRBD2	CASSPQLAGSSYEQYF	TGTGCCAGCAGCCCCCAACTAGCGGGAAGTTCCTACGAGCAGTACTTC
.	TRBV5-1	TRBJ2-2	TRBD1	CASSLAGTGLPTGELFF	TGCGCCAGCAGCTTGGCCGGGACAGGCCTACCCACCGGGGAGCTGTTTTTT
.	TRBV19	TRBJ1-5	.	CASSITPQGSNQPQHF	TGTGCCAGTAGTATCACCCCCCAGGGGAGCAATCAGCCCCAGCATTTT
.	TRBV5-1	TRBJ2-7	.	CASSLAPTEYEQYF	TGCGCCAGCAGCTTGGCCCCGACAGAGTACGAGCAGTACTTC
.	TRBV28	TRBJ1-5	.	CASSLWGDQPQHF	TGTGCCAGCAGTTTATGGGGTGACCAGCCCCAGCATTTT
.	TRBV28	TRBJ1-2	TRBD1	CASSFLQPGQGDGYTF	TGTGCCAGCAGTTTCCTACAACCCGGACAGGGGGATGGCTACACCTTC
.	TRBV10-1	TRBJ2-7	TRBD1	CASSENVGTGKGEQYF	TGCGCCAGCAGTGAGAATGTTGGGACAGGGAAGGGCGAGCAGTACTTC
.	TRBV5-1	TRBJ1-2	.	CASSGGGPPGLRALIHGYTF	TGCGCCAGCAGCGGAGGCGGACCTCCGGGTCTCCGAGCCTTGATCCATGGCTACACCTTC
.	TRBV11-2	TRBJ2-5	TRBD2	CASSRGLAGVRETQYF	TGTGCCAGCAGCCGCGGACTAGCGGGAGTTCGGGAGACCCAGTACTTC
.	TRBV30	TRBJ2-3	.	CAWDTQGDTQYF	TGTGCCTGGGATACTCAGGGAGATACGCAGTATTTT
.	TRBV20-1	TRBJ1-2	.	CSAPGFGYTF	TGCAGTGCTCCGGGGTTTGGCTACACCTTC
.	TRBV28	TRBJ2-7	.	CATKDSILPYEQYF	TGTGCCACCAAAGACAGCATCCTACCCTACGAGCAGTACTTC
.	TRBV5-5	TRBJ1-1	.	CASSWEVITSLAFF	TGTGCCAGCAGCTGGGAGGTTATAACCTCTCTGGCTTTCTTT
.	TRBV19	TRBJ1-5	TRBD1	CASRGHRGRDSNQPQHF	TGTGCCAGTAGGGGCCACAGGGGTCGGGATAGCAATCAGCCCCAGCATTTT
.	TRBV10-2	TRBJ2-5	.	CASRGFGETQYF	TGCGCCAGCAGGGGTTTCGGAGAGACCCAGTACTTC
once	TRBV27	TRBJ1-1	.	CASSSYRVGTEAFF	TGTGCCAGCAGTTCTTACAGGGTTGGCACTGAAGCTTTCTTT
.	TRBV5-3	TRBJ2-7	TRBD2	CARSLREGQAYEQYF	TGTGCCAGAAGTCTACGGGAGGGCCAGGCCTACGAGCAGTACTTC
.	TRBV5-5	TRBJ1-4	.	CASSLSGGPGEKLFF	TGTGCCAGCAGCTTGTCTGGGGGGCCGGGGGAAAAACTGTTTTTT
.	TRBV4-1	TRBJ1-1	.	CASSQDKGRVTRDTEAFF	TGCGCCAGCAGCCAAGATAAGGGGAGGGTGACGAGGGACACTGAAGCTTTCTTT
.	TRBV12-3/TRBV12-4	TRBJ2-5	.	CASSFGETQYF	TGTGCCAGCAGTTTCGGGGAGACCCAGTACTTC
.	TRBV7-8	TRBJ1-2	.	CASSLGGGLNGYTF	TGTGCCAGCAGCTTGGGGGGAGGGCTTAACGGCTACACCTTC
.	TRBV4-2	TRBJ2-2	TRBD1	CASSQEVGTAAGELFF	TGTGCCAGCAGCCAAGAAGTTGGGACAGCTGCCGGGGAGCTGTTTTTT
.	TRBV27	TRBJ1-5	.	CASSSPGSGGQPQHF	TGTGCCAGCAGTTCCCCCGGGTCAGGAGGGCAGCCCCAGCATTTT
.	TRBV4-2	TRBJ1-6	.	CASSQGGSVGSPLHF	TGTGCCAGCAGCCAAGGCGGATCGGTAGGATCACCCCTCCACTTT
.	TRBV6-6	TRBJ2-1	.	CASTPRAYNEQFF	TGTGCCAGCACCCCACGGGCTTACAATGAGCAGTTCTTC
.	TRBV30	TRBJ1-3	.	CAWTWFAGNTIYF	TGTGCCTGGACATGGTTTGCGGGAAACACCATATATTTT
.	TRBV7-2	TRBJ1-2	.	CASSLTAGYTF	TGTGCCAGCAGCTTGACGGCGGGCTACACCTTC
.	TRBV13	TRBJ1-5	TRBD1	CASSFPQGTSNQPQHF	TGTGCCAGCAGCTTCCCACAGGGGACTAGCAATCAGCCCCAGCATTTT
.	TRBV7-9	TRBJ2-2	.	CASSLWAGETGELFF	TGTGCCAGCAGCTTATGGGCAGGGGAGACCGGGGAGCTGTTTTTT
.	TRBV27	TRBJ1-3	.	CASWTAPGNTIYF	TGTGCCAGCTGGACTGCACCTGGAAACACCATATATTTT
once	TRBV5-1	TRBJ2-7	TRBD1	CASRKTKTGTDYYEQYF	TGCGCCAGCAGGAAGACTAAAACCGGGACAGACTACTACGAGCAGTACTTC
.	TRBV5-4	TRBJ1-3	TRBD1	CASSRDRGDTIYF	TGTGCCAGCAGCCGGGACAGGGGAGACACCATATATTTT
.	TRBV27	TRBJ2-1	TRBD2	CASSPLVSGLASRSYNEQFF	TGTGCCAGCAGTCCGCTCGTCTCGGGACTAGCATCTCGCTCCTACAATGAGCAGTTCTTC
.	TRBV30	TRBJ1-4	.	CAWTGVSNEKLFF	TGTGCCTGGACAGGGGTTTCTAATGAAAAACTGTTTTTT
.	TRBV24-1	TRBJ1-5	.	CATSGDYLNQPQHF	TGTGCCACCAGTGGAGACTACCTAAATCAGCCCCAGCATTTT
.	TRBV11-3	TRBJ1-6	.	CASSLGTSNSPLHF	TGTGCCAGCAGCTTAGGTACGAGCAATTCACCCCTCCACTTT
.	TRBV7-8	TRBJ1-5	TRBD1	CASSSDRGNQPQHF	TGTGCCAGCAGCTCCGACAGGGGCAATCAGCCCCAGCATTTT
once	TRBV7-9	TRBJ2-1	.	CASSLALRGLEQFF	TGTGCCAGCAGCTTAGCGCTTAGGGGATTGGAGCAGTTCTTC
.	TRBV9	TRBJ2-3	.	CASSVGLRTDTQYF	TGTGCCAGCAGCGTAGGGTTACGCACAGATACGCAGTATTTT
.	TRBV20-1	TRBJ1-1	.	CSASDIFSNTEAFF	TGCAGTGCTAGTGATATATTCTCGAACACTGAAGCTTTCTTT
.	TRBV6-5	TRBJ1-2	.	CASRAYAGVFYGYTF	TGTGCCAGCAGGGCCTACGCCGGGGTATTCTATGGCTACACCTTC
.	TRBV7-3	TRBJ1-1	.	CASRQQESTEAFF	TGTGCCAGCAGACAACAGGAGAGCACTGAAGCTTTCTTT
.	TRBV7-9	TRBJ1-1	TRBD1	CASSWDSPEAFF	TGTGCCAGCAGCTGGGACAGCCCTGAAGCTTTCTTT
.	TRBV6-6	TRBJ1-2	.	CASTGAGSPYYGYTF	TGTGCCAGCACGGGGGCGGGCTCCCCTTACTATGGCTACACCTTC
once	TRBV11-2	TRBJ1-1	.	CASSLVPQGGTEAFF	TGTGCCAGCAGCTTAGTCCCGCAGGGAGGCACTGAAGCTTTCTTT
.	TRBV2	TRBJ1-6	.	CASSEGITYNSPLHF	TGTGCCAGCAGTGAGGGGATCACCTATAATTCACCCCTCCACTTT
.	TRBV7-8	TRBJ1-2	.	CASSYSVAGDYGYTF	TGTGCCAGCAGCTATTCGGTCGCAGGCGACTATGGCTACACCTTC